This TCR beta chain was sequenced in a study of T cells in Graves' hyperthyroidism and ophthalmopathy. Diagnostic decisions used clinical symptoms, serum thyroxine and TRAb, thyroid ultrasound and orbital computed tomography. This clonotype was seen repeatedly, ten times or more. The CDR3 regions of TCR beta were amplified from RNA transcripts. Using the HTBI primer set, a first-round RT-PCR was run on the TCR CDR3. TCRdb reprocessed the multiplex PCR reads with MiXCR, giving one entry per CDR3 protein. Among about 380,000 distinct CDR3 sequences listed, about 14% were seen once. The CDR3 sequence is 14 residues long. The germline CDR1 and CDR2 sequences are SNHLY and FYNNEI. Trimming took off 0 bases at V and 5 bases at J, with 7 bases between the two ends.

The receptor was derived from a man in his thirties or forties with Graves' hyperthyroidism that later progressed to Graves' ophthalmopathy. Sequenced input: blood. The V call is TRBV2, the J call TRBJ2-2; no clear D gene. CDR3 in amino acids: CASSEAGRTGELFF. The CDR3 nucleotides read TGTGCCAGCAGTGAAGCAGGGCGGACCGGGGAGCTGTTTTTT.